The entry below gives a single T cell receptor beta chain sequence along with its context. What it recognizes is unknown. TCRdb processed the RT-PCR reads anew with MiXCR; each CDR3 protein has one entry. Of over 1,500 distinct CDR3 sequences in the sample, around nine tenths were seen once. This sample was included in a study of yellow fever vaccine responses in identical twins. Study-wide results and caveats: Twins reportedly showed a vaccine T cell response that seemed partly convergent and partly personalized.

This TCR derives from a woman between 18 and 30 years old who received the yellow fever vaccine. The source was T cells from blood (PBMCs), unsorted or a sorted subset (not recorded which), collected before or after yellow fever vaccination (not recorded which).

This CDR3 is CASSPSGRVTYNEQFF. Here the CDR3 DNA reads TGCGCCAGCAGCCCTTCTGGGCGCGTGACCTACAATGAGCAGTTCTTC. V usage is TRBV4-1 and J usage is TRBJ2-1; D call uncertain. The CDR3 totals 16 residues. Trimming took 4 bases from V and 2 from J, leaving 15 bases between them. Germline CDR1 is MGHRA and CDR2 is YSYEKL.